What follows are 23 T cell receptor beta chains derived from one specimen sequenced in a study of Graves' ophthalmopathy and Graves' hyperthyroidism. For repertoire sequencing, the TCR beta CDR3 regions were amplified from RNA transcripts. RT-PCR in the first round used HTBI primers; a second-round multiplex PCR followed. TCRdb re-analysed the multiplex PCR reads in MiXCR, keeping a single row per CDR3 protein. The data hold over a million distinct CDR3 sequences, with about 35% observed a single time. Sequenced: peripheral blood or thyroid tissue (not recorded which). These receptors were collected from an adult man with Graves' hyperthyroidism.

As regards this clonotype: This clone may be a read error of a much larger clone one base away. The chain recombines TRBV5-1 with TRBJ1-1; D is uncertain. With 1 base removed from V and 0 bases from J, the gap between germline ends came to 7 bases. The CDR3 sequence is 14 residues long. CDR1 is SGHRS and CDR2 is YFSETQ in the germline V gene. The DNA of the CDR3 is TGCGCCAGCAGCTTGTGGTGTGTGAACACTGAAGCTTTCTTT. Translating it yields CASSLWCVNTEAFF.

Only a few counts were recorded for this clonotype. The V call is TRBV7-9, the J call TRBJ1-2; no clear D gene. Trimming shortened V by 6 bases and J by 5 bases, and 16 bases separated the two germline ends. CDR3 size: 14 residues. Germline assignment: CDR1 SEHNR and CDR2 FQNEAQ (reference sequence). CDR3 coding DNA: TGTGCCAGCAGTTCAAACCTGGGCGGTTATGGCTACACCTTC. It translates to CASSSNLGGYGYTF.

This clonotype has just a few counts. The chain is built from TRBV10-3 and TRBJ1-5; D gene ambiguous. Germline V gives CDR1 ENHRY, CDR2 SYGVKD. V was clipped by 2 bases and J by 0 bases, with 11 bases between them. The CDR3 is 16 amino acids. The CDR3 here is CAISERAADSNQPQHF. The CDR3 coding sequence is TGTGCCATCAGTGAGCGGGCAGCCGATAGCAATCAGCCCCAGCATTTT.

Only a few counts were recorded for this clonotype. The chain couples TRBV20-1 to TRBJ2-5; 13 nucleotides line up with TRBD2. V shed 6 bases, J shed 1 base, and the junction held 5 bases outside the gene matches. Germline lookup yields CDR1 DFQATT and CDR2 SNEGSKA (reference sequence). CDR3 length equals 15 residues. CDR3 DNA: TGCAGTGCCCCCGGACTAGCGGGGGCCCAAGAGACCCAGTACTTC. This translates into CSAPGLAGAQETQYF.

This clonotype was recorded a few times. The rearrangement links TRBV5-4 to TRBJ1-2, with D hard to call. Germline lookup yields CDR1 SGHNT and CDR2 YYREEE (reference sequence). The CDR3 loop spans 18 amino acids. Trimming removed 4 bases from V and 3 bases from J, with 25 bases in between. CDR3 nucleotides: TGTGCCAGCAGCCCCAGTGGCAGGATCTGGGCAACTCACTATGGCTACACCTTC. Protein product: CASSPSGRIWATHYGYTF.

The J gene is TRBJ1-2, the V gene TRBV29-1; 7 bases align to TRBD1. CDR3 size: 11 residues. The germline V gene has CDR1 SQVTM and CDR2 ANQGSEA. The J segment lost 4 bases and the V segment lost 8 bases, leaving 4 bases of the junction unmatched. The CDR3 reads CSLPGGYGYTF. CDR3 bases: TGCAGCTTACCAGGGGGCTATGGCTACACCTTC.

Remarks on this clonotype: Possible read error: a much larger clone is one base away. The CDR3 region is CSAKETGTRNQLQHF. In DNA form, the CDR3 reads TGCAGTGCTAAAGAGACCGGGACTCGCAACCAGCTCCAGCATTTT. J is TRBJ1-5 and V is TRBV20-1; possibly TRBD1 for D (5 bases). Germline CDR1 is DFQATT and CDR2 is SNEGSKA (reference sequence). The CDR3 extends over 15 amino acids.

This clonotype was counted ten times or more. The chain couples TRBV9 to TRBJ1-5; 8 nucleotides match TRBD1. V lost 7 bases, J lost 1 base, and 7 bases stayed unmatched. Germline assignment: CDR1 SGDLS and CDR2 YYNGEE. CDR3 length equals 15 residues. CDR3 in DNA: TGTGCCAGCTCGGTGGGGACAGGCAGCAATCAGCCCCAGCATTTT. Protein: CASSVGTGSNQPQHF. Full variable domain (outside the CDR3, taken from reference TRBV9 and TRBJ1-5): DSGVTQTPKHLITATGQRVTLRCSPRSGDLSVYWYQQSLDQGLQFLIQYYNGEERAKGNILERFSAQQFPDLHSELNLSSLELGDSALYFCASSVGTGSNQPQHFGDGTRLSIL.

This rearrangement joins TRBV7-2 to TRBJ1-1; TRBD1 aligns across 8 bases. The CDR3 is made up of 14 amino acids. From germline, CDR1 is SGHTA and CDR2 FQGNSA. V lost 5 bases and J lost 4; bases outside the gene matches: 6. The CDR3 region has the DNA TGTGCCAGCAGCCCGCCGGACAGGGTCACTGAAGCTTTCTTT. It encodes CASSPPDRVTEAFF.

This chain links TRBV10-3 with TRBJ2-2, with 9 bases identical to TRBD1. Germline V CDR1 and CDR2: ENHRY, SYGVKD. The trim removed 0 bases at V and 3 bases at J, leaving 2 bases unmatched. The CDR3 runs 16 residues. CDR3 sequence (DNA): TGTGCCATCAGTGAGTCGGGACAGGGAGACACCGGGGAGCTGTTTTTT. This translates into CAISESGQGDTGELFF.

Comments on this clonotype: This could be a read error, since a much larger clone is one nucleotide away. The chain carries TRBV5-1 and TRBJ1-4; D gene ambiguous. The length of the CDR3 is 14 residues. Trimming pared 2 bases from V and 10 bases from J, leaving 15 bases between. CDR1 and CDR2 from the germline V gene are SGHRS and YFSETQ. CDR3 bases: TGCGCCAGCAGCTTACAAGTTGAAGGTGGAAAACTGTTTTTT. Its translation is CASSLQVEGGKLFF.

This clonotype came up many times. V and J are TRBV5-5 and TRBJ1-1, with D uncertain. The CDR3 extends over 13 amino acids. From germline, CDR1 is SGHKS and CDR2 YYEKEE (reference sequence). The V end was cut by 0 bases, the J end by 10 bases, with 13 bases between. The CDR3 DNA follows: TGTGCCAGCAGCTTGGGACTTACCGTCGGAGCTTTCTTT. This sequence encodes CASSLGLTVGAFF.

This sequence joins TRBV25-1 and TRBJ2-7; 14 nucleotides agree with TRBD2. The CDR3 has 16 residues. Trimming took 6 bases from V and 3 from J; bases not matched to a gene: 7. Germline V lookup: CDR1 MGHDK, CDR2 SYGVNS. The CDR3 bases are TGTGCCAGCAGCAGGACTAGCGGGAGGTCGGGCTACGAGCAGTACTTC. Translation: CASSRTSGRSGYEQYF.

This sequence joins TRBV10-3 and TRBJ2-5; TRBD2 is a possible D gene (5 bases). V was shortened by 4 bases and J by 0 bases, with 9 bases between the two germline ends. Germline values: CDR1 ENHRY, CDR2 SYGVKD. This CDR3 is built from 14 residues. CDR3 loop: CAISGLDYQETQYF. CDR3 nucleotide sequence: TGTGCCATCAGTGGATTGGACTACCAAGAGACCCAGTACTTC.

This clonotype was counted ten times or more. This rearrangement joins TRBV12-3 or TRBV12-4 to TRBJ1-1, with 8 bases identical to TRBD1. V was pared by 4 bases and J by 10 bases, with 5 bases of the junction left unmatched. The CDR3 consists of 12 residues. The CDR3 is CASSYSGGGAFF. In DNA form, the CDR3 reads TGTGCCAGCAGTTATTCAGGGGGCGGAGCTTTCTTT.

This clonotype came up many times. The V and J genes are TRBV15 and TRBJ1-6; D gene unclear. V dropped 0 bases and J dropped 11 bases, with 5 bases sitting between them. The CDR3 totals 12 residues. From germline, CDR1 is LNHNV and CDR2 YYDKDF (reference sequence). The CDR3 region has the DNA TGTGCCACCAGCAGAGATCTTGCACCCCTCCACTTT. The encoded protein is CATSRDLAPLHF.

CDR3 protein: CASSWGQRYEQYF. CDR3 sequence (DNA): TGTGCCAGCAGTTGGGGCCAGAGGTACGAGCAGTACTTC. The chain couples TRBV12-3 or TRBV12-4 to TRBJ2-7; D perhaps matches TRBD1 (5 bases). CDR3 length: 13 amino acids. Deletions cut 4 bases from V and 4 bases from J, with 11 bases between.

CDR3 DNA sequence: TGTGCCTGCTGGACAGGACAGAACACCGGGGAGCTGTTTTTT. Protein: CACWTGQNTGELFF. The gene calls are TRBV19 and TRBJ2-2, with TRBD1 matching 7 bases. The length of the CDR3 is 14 residues. V was pared by 11 bases and J by 1 base, with 7 bases of the junction left unmatched. Per the germline V gene, CDR1 is LNHDA and CDR2 is SQIVND (reference sequence).

In its sample, this clonotype was seen many times. The chain joins TRBV15 to TRBJ1-5, with 8 bases that match TRBD1. CDR1 LNHNV and CDR2 YYDKDF come from the germline V gene (reference sequence). After removal of 4 bases from V and 2 bases from J, the junction contained 4 bases not matched to a gene. The CDR3 extends over 15 amino acids. Here the CDR3 DNA reads TGTGCCACCAGCACTAGGACAGGGCGCAATCAGCCCCAGCATTTT. Translated, it gives CATSTRTGRNQPQHF. The whole variable domain, remainder taken from reference TRBV15 and TRBJ1-5, is DAMVIQNPRYQVTQFGKPVTLSCSQTLNHNVMYWYQQKSSQAPKLLFHYYDKDFNNEADTPDNFQSRRPNTSFCFLDIRSPGLGDTAMYLCATSTRTGRNQPQHFGDGTRLSIL.

This clonotype came up a few times. The chain links TRBV6-5 to TRBJ2-5, with D maybe TRBD1 (6 bases). Trimming removed 5 bases at V and 5 bases at J, with 18 bases between. Germline CDR1 MNHEY, CDR2 SVGAGI. The CDR3 spans 15 residues. The CDR3 DNA reads TGTGCCAGCAGTGAAGTCCCAGGGGACATGGAGACCCAGTACTTC. Its translation: CASSEVPGDMETQYF.

The gene calls are TRBV12-3 or TRBV12-4 and TRBJ2-7; D may be TRBD2 (5 bases). The CDR3 spans 16 residues. Trimming shortened V by 5 bases and J by 3 bases, and 20 bases separated the two germline ends. Here the CDR3 DNA reads TGTGCCAGCAGTCTAAACGTTGGGAGTATCTACTACGAGCAGTACTTC. Translation gives CASSLNVGSIYYEQYF.

This clonotype occurred once. This sequence may be a read error, since a much larger clone differs from it by one base. V gene TRBV2 combines with J gene TRBJ1-5; the D gene is possibly TRBD1 (6 bases). This CDR3 has 13 residues. Germline V lookup: CDR1 SNHLY, CDR2 FYNNEI. Trimming pared 10 bases from V and 9 bases from J, leaving 19 bases between. The CDR3 here is CAIATGMKTPQHF. For the CDR3, the DNA is TGTGCCATCGCGACAGGCATGAAAACGCCCCAGCATTTT.

The gene calls are TRBV5-1 and TRBJ2-7; TRBD1 aligns across 10 bases. J gave up 0 bases and V 3 bases, and 6 bases lay outside the gene matches. The germline CDR1 and CDR2 sequences are SGHRS and YFSETQ. The CDR3 contains 16 residues. The CDR3 reads CASSYGTGDSSYEQYF. CDR3 bases: TGCGCCAGCAGCTATGGGACAGGGGACAGCTCCTACGAGCAGTACTTC.